These T cell receptor beta chains were read from a single sample in a study of technical replicates of blood from a few donors. Sequenced by immunoSEQ multiplex PCR; TCRdb stores in-frame clones only, minus some. The sample shows around 61,000 clones, about 97% of them seen only once. The sequenced sample was T cells isolated from PBMCs. These receptors were taken from a human donor in good health. The CDR3 runs from the conserved cysteine through the conserved F or W. The order of the fields is V gene, J gene, CDR3 protein.

TRBV2,TRBJ2-1,CASKGGTGFNEQFF
TRBV5-8,TRBJ2-5,CASSLALSGGAPETQYF
TRBV7-6,TRBJ2-1,CASSPLGLVYNEQFF
TRBV18,TRBJ2-3,CASCPWPRGAHTDTQYF
TRBV6-5,TRBJ1-1,CASSYSGGAIVTEAFF
TRBV6-1,TRBJ2-5,CASSEAEFPQTSIKETQYF
TRBV30,TRBJ2-7,CAWSVHYEQYF
TRBV2,TRBJ1-4,CASIRQGTHEKLFF
TRBV6-5,TRBJ1-5,CASSTGNQPQHF
TRBV5-1,TRBJ2-1,CASSPLEGGSGEQFF
TRBV12-5,TRBJ2-1,CASSAAGVNEQFF
TRBV11-3,TRBJ2-3,CASSLGTSTDTQYF
TRBV7-3,TRBJ2-3,CASSLTRTSGGTDTQYF
TRBV27,TRBJ2-7,CASSRGPGLAGGRSYEQYF
TRBV28,TRBJ2-3,CASSPRSGGTDTQYF
TRBV7-8,TRBJ2-7,CASSYLAGGYEQYF
TRBV28,TRBJ2-7,CASSFARDSSYEQYF
TRBV11-3,TRBJ2-7,CASSTRESSYEQYF
TRBV6-4,TRBJ2-2,CASSEAATGELFF
TRBV7-3,TRBJ1-1,CASSLTSNTEAFF
TRBV28,TRBJ2-1,CASSLSVGLAGGSSYNEQFF
TRBV9,TRBJ2-7,CASSVGAGPLYEQYF
TRBV28,TRBJ2-3,CASSLWTSGMSLEDTQYF
TRBV5-5,TRBJ1-1,CASSGTTGVDTEAFF
TRBV7-9,TRBJ1-4,CASKGWATNEKLFF
TRBV6-1,TRBJ2-7,CASSEARGFSGRVSREQYF
TRBV10-2,TRBJ2-7,CASATLFREQYF
TRBV18,TRBJ1-2,CASSPLKGANYGYTF
TRBV27,TRBJ2-3,CASTGSGGALDTQYF
TRBV9,TRBJ1-5,CASSVGGRGSEPQHF
TRBV29-1,TRBJ2-1,CSVGWMVGLADNEQFF
TRBV11-1,TRBJ2-7,CASGGTGNYEQYF
TRBV27,TRBJ1-2,CASSPTGTGNLRNYGYTF
TRBV6-1,TRBJ2-7,CASSENSGGPYEQYF
TRBV6-6,TRBJ2-5,CASSYGLAGGGETQYF
TRBV19,TRBJ2-2,CASSPGTATGELFF
TRBV7-9,TRBJ1-1,CASSPLDRGMNTEAFF
TRBV27,TRBJ2-1,CASSFGREYNEQFF
TRBV5-1,TRBJ2-5,CASSLAQETQYF
TRBV5-6,TRBJ2-7,CASSRDRGEEQYF
TRBV6-4,TRBJ1-5,CASSPGQYSNQPQHF
TRBV28,TRBJ1-5,CASSSEVSNQPQHF
TRBV6-5,TRBJ2-7,CASSLDTSSYEQYF
TRBV15,TRBJ1-6,CATSRSRQTSSYNSPLHF
TRBV2,TRBJ1-6,CASRGLGVSSYNSPLHF
TRBV7-8,TRBJ1-6,CASHGTANSPLHF